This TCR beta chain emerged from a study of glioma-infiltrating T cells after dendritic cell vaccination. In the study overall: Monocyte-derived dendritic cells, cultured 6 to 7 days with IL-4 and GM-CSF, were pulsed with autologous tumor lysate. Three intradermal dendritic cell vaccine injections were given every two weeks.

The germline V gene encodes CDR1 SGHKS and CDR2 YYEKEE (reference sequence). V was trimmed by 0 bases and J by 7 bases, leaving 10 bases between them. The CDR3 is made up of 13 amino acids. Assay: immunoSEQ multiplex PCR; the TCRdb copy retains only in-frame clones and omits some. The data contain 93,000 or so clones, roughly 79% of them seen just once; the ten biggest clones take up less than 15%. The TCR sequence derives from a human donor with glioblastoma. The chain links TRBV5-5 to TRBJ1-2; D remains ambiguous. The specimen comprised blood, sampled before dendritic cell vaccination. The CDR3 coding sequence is TGTGCCAGCAGCTTGGGAGGCGGCTCTGGCTACACCTTC. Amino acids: CASSLGGGSGYTF.